Below, 13 T cell receptor beta chains from the same sample are listed, as sequenced in a study of OX40 agonist ivuxolimab in advanced cancers. The table came from immunoSEQ multiplex PCR; TCRdb's copy has only in-frame clones and leaves some out. The table includes about 100,000 clones, under 95% detected once. The material sequenced was CD4+ or CD8+ T cells sorted from blood, taken in a trial of the OX40 agonist ivuxolimab. The receptor set was obtained from an adult with an advanced solid tumor such as melanoma, head and neck, liver or kidney cancer.

This sequence joins TRBV2 and TRBJ2-3; maybe TRBD1 (6 bases). This CDR3 has 15 amino acids. V dropped 1 base and J dropped 2 bases, with 10 bases sitting between them. The germline CDR1 and CDR2 sequences are SNHLY and FYNNEI. As DNA, the CDR3 is TGTGCCAGCAGTGAAGACCTGGGGGCCACAGATACGCAGTATTTT. This encodes CASSEDLGATDTQYF.

V usage is TRBV7-2 and J usage is TRBJ1-1; 7 positions agree with TRBD1. The junction had 7 bases not matched to a gene; V was cut back by 2 bases and J by 7 bases. This CDR3 has 14 amino acids. CDR1 is SGHTA, CDR2 FQGNSA, per germline. This CDR3 reads CASSLSQGVGEAFF. The DNA of the CDR3 is TGTGCCAGCAGCTTAAGTCAGGGGGTCGGTGAAGCTTTCTTT.

The CDR3 loop is CAWTRTGHEGYTF. CDR3 DNA: TGTGCCTGGACCCGGACAGGGCATGAGGGCTACACCTTC. This chain links TRBV30 with TRBJ1-2; 8 bases are a match to TRBD1. The CDR3 totals 13 residues. The J segment lost 8 bases and the V segment lost 4 bases, leaving 9 bases of the junction unmatched. Germline V gene lookup returns CDR1 GTSNPN and CDR2 SVGIG (reference sequence).

The chain combines TRBV7-2 with TRBJ2-3, with TRBD1 matching 7 bases. Germline CDR1 reads SGHTA; CDR2 reads FQGNSA. This CDR3 comprises 15 residues. Trimming took 3 bases from V and 2 from J; bases not matched to a gene: 5. As DNA, the CDR3 is TGTGCCAGCAGCTTGTGGGACAGATACACAGATACGCAGTATTTT. This gives the protein CASSLWDRYTDTQYF.

The J gene is TRBJ2-1, the V gene TRBV9; 10 positions match TRBD1. Per the germline V gene, CDR1 is SGDLS and CDR2 is YYNGEE. The CDR3 extends over 15 amino acids. V was clipped by 4 bases and J by 14 bases; unmatched bases: 15. The CDR3 region is CASSPGQGGIGQEFF. The CDR3 DNA sequence: TGTGCCAGCAGCCCCGGACAGGGGGGTATAGGGCAAGAGTTCTTC. The full variable domain, rest sourced from reference TRBV9 and TRBJ2-1, is DSGVTQTPKHLITATGQRVTLRCSPRSGDLSVYWYQQSLDQGLQFLIQYYNGEERAKGNILERFSAQQFPDLHSELNLSSLELGDSALYFCASSPGQGGIGQEFFGPGTRLTVL.

V gene TRBV30 combines with J gene TRBJ1-4; D unclear. V was shortened by 4 bases and J by 8 bases, with 23 bases between the two germline ends. This CDR3 has 16 residues. Germline V gene lookup returns CDR1 GTSNPN and CDR2 SVGIG (reference sequence). CDR3 DNA sequence: TGTGCCTGGAACCAATGGCGAAACGACGGACCGGAAAAACTGTTTTTT. It encodes CAWNQWRNDGPEKLFF.

The CDR3 sequence is CASSFYVGRQETQYF. The DNA for the CDR3 is TGTGCCAGCAGCTTCTATGTAGGGCGCCAAGAGACCCAGTACTTC. This chain connects TRBV11-3 to TRBJ2-5, with no clear D. Per germline, CDR1 SGHNT and CDR2 YENEEA. This CDR3 has 15 residues. V was shortened by 3 bases and J by 1 base, with 12 bases between the two germline ends.

The gene calls are TRBV28 and TRBJ2-3; D not certain. CDR3 length equals 13 residues. Per germline, CDR1 MDHEN and CDR2 SYDVKM. V lost 3 bases and J lost 2, with 6 bases in between. CDR3 region: CASSFGNTDTQYF. The CDR3 DNA is TGTGCCAGCAGTTTTGGGAACACAGATACGCAGTATTTT.

This chain joins TRBV11-2 and TRBJ2-7; 8 positions match TRBD1. Germline V gives CDR1 SGHAT, CDR2 FQNNGV. The CDR3 totals 13 residues. V trimming: 4 bases; J trimming: 6 bases; junction bases outside the gene matches: 5. CDR3 DNA sequence: TGTGCCAGCAGCTCCCGACAGGGGTTCGAGCAGTACTTC. This encodes CASSSRQGFEQYF.

The chain recombines TRBV6-1 with TRBJ2-3; D remains unclear. The CDR3 has 15 residues. The germline V gene encodes CDR1 MNHNS and CDR2 SASEGT. V was cut by 1 base and J by 1 base, with 9 bases left in between. CDR3 in amino acids: CASSEDPLRTDTQYF. CDR3 DNA sequence: TGTGCCAGCAGTGAAGATCCGCTTCGCACAGATACGCAGTATTTT.

The rearrangement links TRBV4-1 to TRBJ2-1, with 8 nucleotides matching TRBD2. V shed 0 bases, J shed 4 bases, and the junction held 5 bases outside the gene matches. Germline-derived CDR1 and CDR2 are MGHRA and YSYEKL. The CDR3 consists of 16 residues. The CDR3 region is CASSQEGGRPYNEQFF. The DNA of the CDR3 is TGCGCCAGCAGCCAAGAGGGCGGGAGGCCTTACAATGAGCAGTTCTTC.

In this sample, this clone turned up once. The chain links TRBV6-6 to TRBJ1-1; no definite D call. V dropped 5 bases and J dropped 2 bases, with 12 bases sitting between them. Germline-derived CDR1 and CDR2 are MNHNY and SVGAGI (reference sequence). The CDR3 contains 14 residues. The CDR3 sequence: CASSRAEVNTEAFF. The CDR3, as DNA: TGTGCCAGCAGTCGGGCAGAAGTCAACACTGAAGCTTTCTTT.

This sequence joins TRBV18 and TRBJ1-1, with D uncertain. Germline V gene lookup returns CDR1 KGHSH and CDR2 LQKENI. Trimming took 3 bases from V and 0 from J, leaving 14 bases between them. This CDR3 is 16 amino acids long. In DNA, the CDR3 is TGTGCCAGCTCACCGGACTCCTCTCGGATGAACACTGAAGCTTTCTTT. Its translation is CASSPDSSRMNTEAFF.